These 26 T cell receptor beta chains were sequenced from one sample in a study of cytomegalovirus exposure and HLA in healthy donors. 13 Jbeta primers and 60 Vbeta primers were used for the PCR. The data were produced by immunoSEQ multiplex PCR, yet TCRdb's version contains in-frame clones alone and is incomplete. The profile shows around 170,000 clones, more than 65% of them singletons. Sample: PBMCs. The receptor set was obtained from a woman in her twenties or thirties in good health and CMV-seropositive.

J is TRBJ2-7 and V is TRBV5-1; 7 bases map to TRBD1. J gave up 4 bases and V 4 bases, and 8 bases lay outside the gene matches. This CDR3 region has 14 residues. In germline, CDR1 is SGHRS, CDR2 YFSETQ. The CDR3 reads CASSLRQGRYEQYF. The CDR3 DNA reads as TGCGCCAGCAGCCTCCGACAGGGTCGTTACGAGCAGTACTTC.

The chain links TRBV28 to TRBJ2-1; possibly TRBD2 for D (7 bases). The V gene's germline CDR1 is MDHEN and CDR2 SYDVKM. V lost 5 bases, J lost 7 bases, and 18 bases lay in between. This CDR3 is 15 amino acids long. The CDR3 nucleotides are TGTGCCAGCAGTGTGACTGGGGGGGCTACTAATGAGCAGTTCTTC. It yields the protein CASSVTGGATNEQFF.

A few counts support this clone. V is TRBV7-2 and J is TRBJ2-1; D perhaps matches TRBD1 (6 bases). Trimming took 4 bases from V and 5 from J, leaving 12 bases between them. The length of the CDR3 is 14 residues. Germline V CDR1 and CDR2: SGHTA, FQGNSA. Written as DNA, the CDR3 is TGTGCCAGCAGCTCCCAGGGGAGTAACAATGAGCAGTTCTTC. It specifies CASSSQGSNNEQFF.

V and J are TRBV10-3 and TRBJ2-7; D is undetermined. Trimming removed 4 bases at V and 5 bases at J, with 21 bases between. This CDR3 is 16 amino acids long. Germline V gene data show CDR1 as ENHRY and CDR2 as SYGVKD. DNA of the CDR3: TGTGCCATCAGTGGGGCGAGAGAGCCCAGCCTCCACGAGCAGTACTTC. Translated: CAISGAREPSLHEQYF.

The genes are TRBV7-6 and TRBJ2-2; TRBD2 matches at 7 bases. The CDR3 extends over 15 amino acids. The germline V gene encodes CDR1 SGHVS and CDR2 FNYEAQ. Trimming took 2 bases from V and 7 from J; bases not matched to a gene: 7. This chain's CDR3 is CASSLPGTMDGELFF. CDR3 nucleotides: TGTGCCAGCAGCTTACCCGGGACTATGGACGGGGAGCTGTTTTTT.

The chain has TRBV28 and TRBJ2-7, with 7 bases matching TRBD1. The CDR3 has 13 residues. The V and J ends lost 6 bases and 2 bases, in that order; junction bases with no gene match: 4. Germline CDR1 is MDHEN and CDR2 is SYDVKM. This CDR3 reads CASRSGQTYEQYF. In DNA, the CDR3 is TGTGCCAGCAGGTCGGGACAGACCTACGAGCAGTACTTC.

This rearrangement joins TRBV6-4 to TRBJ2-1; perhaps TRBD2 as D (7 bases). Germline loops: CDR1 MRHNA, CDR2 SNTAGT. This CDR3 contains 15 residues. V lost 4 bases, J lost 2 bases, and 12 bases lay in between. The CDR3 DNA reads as TGTGCCAGCAGTGTAGGGGGGGCCCCCTACAATGAGCAGTTCTTC. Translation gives CASSVGGAPYNEQFF.

In DNA form, the CDR3 reads TGTGCCAGCAGCTTGCGACAGGGTAGGGGGGAGACCCAGTACTTC. Translating gives CASSLRQGRGETQYF. The chain employs TRBV7-9 and TRBJ2-5, with 7 positions matching TRBD1. In germline, CDR1 is SEHNR, CDR2 FQNEAQ (reference sequence). This CDR3 spans 15 amino acids. V shed 3 bases and J 5 bases; nucleotides not matched to a gene: 9.

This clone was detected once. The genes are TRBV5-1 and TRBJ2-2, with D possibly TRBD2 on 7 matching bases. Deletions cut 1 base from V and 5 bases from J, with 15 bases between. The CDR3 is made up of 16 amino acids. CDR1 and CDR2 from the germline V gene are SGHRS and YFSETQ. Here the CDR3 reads CASSLKEGGLTGELFF. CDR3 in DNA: TGCGCCAGCAGCTTGAAGGAGGGGGGGCTAACCGGGGAGCTGTTTTTT. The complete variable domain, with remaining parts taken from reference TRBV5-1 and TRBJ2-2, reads KAGVTQTPRYLIKTRGQQVTLSCSPISGHRSVSWYQQTPGQGLQFLFEYFSETQRNKGNFPGRFSGRQFSNSRSEMNVSTLELGDSALYLCASSLKEGGLTGELFFGEGSRLTVL.

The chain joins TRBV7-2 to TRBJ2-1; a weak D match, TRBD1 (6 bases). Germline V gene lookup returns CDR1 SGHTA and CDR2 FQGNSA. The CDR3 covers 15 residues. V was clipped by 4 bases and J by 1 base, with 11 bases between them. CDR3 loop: CASSSRQESYNEQFF. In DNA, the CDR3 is TGTGCCAGCAGCTCTAGACAGGAATCCTACAATGAGCAGTTCTTC.

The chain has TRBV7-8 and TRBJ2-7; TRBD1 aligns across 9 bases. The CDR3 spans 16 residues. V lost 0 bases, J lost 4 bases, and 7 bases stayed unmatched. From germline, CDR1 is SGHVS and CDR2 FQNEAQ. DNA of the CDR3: TGTGCCAGCAGCTTAGCGCGGGACAGGGTATGGTACGAGCAGTACTTC. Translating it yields CASSLARDRVWYEQYF.

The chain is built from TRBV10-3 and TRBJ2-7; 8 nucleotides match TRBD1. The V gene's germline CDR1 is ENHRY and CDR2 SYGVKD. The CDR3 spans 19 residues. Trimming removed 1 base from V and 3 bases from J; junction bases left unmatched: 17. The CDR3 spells CAISELAAGGRESFYEQYF. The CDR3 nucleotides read TGTGCCATCAGTGAGTTGGCGGCAGGGGGCAGAGAATCGTTCTACGAGCAGTACTTC.

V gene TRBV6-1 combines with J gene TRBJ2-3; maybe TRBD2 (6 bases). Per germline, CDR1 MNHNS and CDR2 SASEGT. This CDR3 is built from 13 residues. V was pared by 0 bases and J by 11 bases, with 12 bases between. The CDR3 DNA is TGTGCCAGCAGTGAAGCGGGGCGGGGTAGGCAGTATTTT. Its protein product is CASSEAGRGRQYF.

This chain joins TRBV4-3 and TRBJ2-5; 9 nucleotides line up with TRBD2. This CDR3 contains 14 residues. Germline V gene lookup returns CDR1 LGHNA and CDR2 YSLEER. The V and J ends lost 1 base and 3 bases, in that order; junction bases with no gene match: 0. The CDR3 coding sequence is TGCGCCAGCAGCCAAGGACTAGCGGAAGAGACCCAGTACTTC. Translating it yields CASSQGLAEETQYF.

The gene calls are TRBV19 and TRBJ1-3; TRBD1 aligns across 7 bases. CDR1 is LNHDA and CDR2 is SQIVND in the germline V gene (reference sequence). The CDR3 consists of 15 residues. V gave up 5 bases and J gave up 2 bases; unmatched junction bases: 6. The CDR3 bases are TGTGCCAGTAGTGCAAAAGGGGGCACTGGAAACACCATATATTTT. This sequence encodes CASSAKGGTGNTIYF.

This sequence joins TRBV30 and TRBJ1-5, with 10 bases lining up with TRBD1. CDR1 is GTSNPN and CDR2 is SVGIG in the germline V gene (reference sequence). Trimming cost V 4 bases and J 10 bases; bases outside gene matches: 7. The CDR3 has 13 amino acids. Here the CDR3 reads CAWTGQGKEPQHF. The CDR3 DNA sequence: TGTGCCTGGACGGGACAGGGGAAAGAACCCCAGCATTTT.

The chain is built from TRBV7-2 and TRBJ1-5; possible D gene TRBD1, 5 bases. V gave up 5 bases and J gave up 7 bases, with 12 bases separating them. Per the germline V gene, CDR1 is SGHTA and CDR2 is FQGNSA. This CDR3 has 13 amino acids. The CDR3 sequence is CASSTQEGQPQHF. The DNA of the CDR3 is TGTGCCAGCAGCACCCAGGAGGGGCAGCCCCAGCATTTT.

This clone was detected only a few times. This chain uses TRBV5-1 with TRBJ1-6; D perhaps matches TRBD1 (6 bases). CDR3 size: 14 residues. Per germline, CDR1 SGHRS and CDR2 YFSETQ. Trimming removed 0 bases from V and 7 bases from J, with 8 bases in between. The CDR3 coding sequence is TGCGCCAGCAGCTTGGACAGGGAAAATTCACCCCTCCACTTT. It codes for CASSLDRENSPLHF. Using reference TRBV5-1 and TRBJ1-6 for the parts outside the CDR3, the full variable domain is KAGVTQTPRYLIKTRGQQVTLSCSPISGHRSVSWYQQTPGQGLQFLFEYFSETQRNKGNFPGRFSGRQFSNSRSEMNVSTLELGDSALYLCASSLDRENSPLHFGNGTRLTVT.

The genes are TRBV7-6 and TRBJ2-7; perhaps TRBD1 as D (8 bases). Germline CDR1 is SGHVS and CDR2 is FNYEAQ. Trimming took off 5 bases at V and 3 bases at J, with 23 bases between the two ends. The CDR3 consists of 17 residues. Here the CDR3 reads CASSPHTGGGPSYEQYF. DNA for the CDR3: TGTGCCAGCAGCCCACATACAGGGGGGGGTCCTAGCTACGAGCAGTACTTC.

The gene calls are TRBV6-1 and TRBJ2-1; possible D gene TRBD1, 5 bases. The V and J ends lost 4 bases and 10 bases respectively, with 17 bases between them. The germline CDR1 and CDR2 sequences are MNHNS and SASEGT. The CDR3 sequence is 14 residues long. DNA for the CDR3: TGTGCCAGCAGTGGGGGCAGGGTGGCGGAAGAGCAGTTCTTC. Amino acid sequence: CASSGGRVAEEQFF.

CDR3 in DNA: TGTGCCAGCAGCTCAGGACAGAGCTCCTACAATGAGCAGTTCTTC. Amino acids: CASSSGQSSYNEQFF. This chain joins TRBV7-9 and TRBJ2-1, with D perhaps TRBD1 (6 bases). V was cut by 4 bases and J by 0 bases, with 10 bases left in between. This CDR3 has 15 amino acids. Germline CDR1 is SEHNR and CDR2 is FQNEAQ (reference sequence).

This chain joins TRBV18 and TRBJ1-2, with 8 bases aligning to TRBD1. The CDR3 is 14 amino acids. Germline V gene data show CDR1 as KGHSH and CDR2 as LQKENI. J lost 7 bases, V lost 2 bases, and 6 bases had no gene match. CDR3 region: CASSPTDRVGGYTF. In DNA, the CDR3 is TGTGCCAGCTCACCAACGGACAGGGTTGGTGGCTACACCTTC.

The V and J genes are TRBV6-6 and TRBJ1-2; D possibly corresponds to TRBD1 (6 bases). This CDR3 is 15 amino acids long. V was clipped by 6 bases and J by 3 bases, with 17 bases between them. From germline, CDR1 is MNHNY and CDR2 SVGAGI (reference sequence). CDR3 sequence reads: CASRNLWTEDYGYTF. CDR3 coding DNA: TGTGCCAGCAGAAACCTCTGGACAGAAGACTATGGCTACACCTTC.

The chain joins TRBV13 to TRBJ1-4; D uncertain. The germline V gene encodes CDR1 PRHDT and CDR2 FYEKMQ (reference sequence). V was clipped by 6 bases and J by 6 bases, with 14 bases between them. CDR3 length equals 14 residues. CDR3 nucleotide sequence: TGTGCCAGCAGGTTCGAGGGAGAGTATGAAAAACTGTTTTTT. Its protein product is CASRFEGEYEKLFF. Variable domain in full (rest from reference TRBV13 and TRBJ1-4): AAGVIQSPRHLIKEKRETATLKCYPIPRHDTVYWYQQGPGQDPQFLISFYEKMQSDKGSIPDRFSAQQFSDYHSELNMSSLELGDSALYFCASRFEGEYEKLFFGSGTQLSVL.

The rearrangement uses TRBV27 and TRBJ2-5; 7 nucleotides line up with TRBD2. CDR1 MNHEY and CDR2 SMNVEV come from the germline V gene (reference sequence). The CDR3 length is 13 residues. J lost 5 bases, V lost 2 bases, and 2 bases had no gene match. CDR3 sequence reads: CASSLLRGETQYF. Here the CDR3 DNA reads TGTGCCAGCAGTTTACTGCGGGGGGAGACCCAGTACTTC.

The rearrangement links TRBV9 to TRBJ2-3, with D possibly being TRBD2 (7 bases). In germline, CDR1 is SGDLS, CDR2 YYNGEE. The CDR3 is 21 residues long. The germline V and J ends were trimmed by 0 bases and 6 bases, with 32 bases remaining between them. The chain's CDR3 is CASSVGGGLGGGLRGIDTQYF. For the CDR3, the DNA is TGTGCCAGCAGCGTAGGGGGTGGGCTGGGCGGGGGCCTCCGGGGGATTGATACGCAGTATTTT.